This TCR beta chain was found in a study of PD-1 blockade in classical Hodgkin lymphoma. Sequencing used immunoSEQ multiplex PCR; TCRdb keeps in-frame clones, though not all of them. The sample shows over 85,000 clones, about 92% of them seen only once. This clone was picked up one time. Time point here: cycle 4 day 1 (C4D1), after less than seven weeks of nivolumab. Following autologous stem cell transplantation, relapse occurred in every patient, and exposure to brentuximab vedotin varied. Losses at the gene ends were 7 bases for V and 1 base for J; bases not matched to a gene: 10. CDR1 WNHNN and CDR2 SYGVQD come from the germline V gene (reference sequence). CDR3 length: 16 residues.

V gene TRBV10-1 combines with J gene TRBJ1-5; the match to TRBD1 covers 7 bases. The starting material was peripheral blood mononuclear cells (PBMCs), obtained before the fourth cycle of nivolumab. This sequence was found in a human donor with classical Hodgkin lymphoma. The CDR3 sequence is CASNPREGASNQPQHF. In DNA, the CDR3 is TGCGCCAGCAATCCCCGGGAGGGGGCGAGCAATCAGCCCCAGCATTTT.